This T cell receptor (beta chain) was sequenced in a study of beta chain features in type 1 diabetes. Regarding this clone: Its target is unknown.

Every bit of the isolated RNA underwent reverse transcription, so sequencing read expressed TCRB transcripts. Libraries were prepared by immunoSEQ multiplex PCR; TCRdb keeps only in-frame clonotypes and omits some of them. Found here are roughly 250,000 clones, 9.6% of them singletons; the top ten hold under 0.035%. The study, taken as a whole, reports: Reduced insertions and increased deletions marked VDJ junctions in type 1 diabetes patients. For TCRB rearrangement, an influence of HLA type remained unresolved here.

The CDR3 sequence is 15 residues long. Germline V gives CDR1 SGHNT, CDR2 YYREEE (reference sequence). V was clipped by 0 bases and J by 1 base, with 10 bases between them. Researchers reported sorting CD4+ naive, central memory, regulatory and stem cell-like memory cells via CD45RO/CCR7/CD25/CD127/CD95/CD27. The clonotype originates from a woman between 18 and 30 years old in good health. The chain joins TRBV5-4 to TRBJ1-1, with D maybe TRBD1 (6 bases). The sample was naive CD4+ T cells from blood. This chain's CDR3 is CASSLEGVRNTEAFF. CDR3 nucleotides: TGTGCCAGCAGCTTGGAGGGGGTCCGGAACACTGAAGCTTTCTTT. Drawing the rest from reference TRBV5-4 and TRBJ1-1, the complete variable domain is ETGVTQSPTHLIKTRGQQVTLRCSSQSGHNTVSWYQQALGQGPQFIFQYYREEENGRGNFPPRFSGLQFPNYSSELNVNALELDDSALYLCASSLEGVRNTEAFFGQGTRLTVV.